A single sample is the source of the 24 T cell receptor beta chains below, sequenced in a study of T cell responses to AZD1222 COVID-19 vaccine. Sequencing was performed with immunoSEQ multiplex PCR; in TCRdb, only in-frame clones are kept and a portion is missing. Of 180,000 or so clones in the sample, more than 75% were seen once. This specimen was peripheral blood, taken 28 days after the second AZD1222 dose. The origin of the receptors is an adult who received the AZD1222 COVID-19 vaccine.

V and J are TRBV12-3 or TRBV12-4 and TRBJ2-3, with D unclear. The CDR3 contains 12 residues. With 7 bases removed from V and 10 bases from J, the gap between germline ends came to 15 bases. The CDR3 loop is CASNRFGVAQYF. CDR3 DNA: TGTGCCAGCAATCGCTTTGGGGTGGCGCAGTATTTT.

J is TRBJ1-4 and V is TRBV4-3, with no clear D. The V end was cut by 0 bases, the J end by 8 bases, with 16 bases between. The germline gives CDR1 LGHNA, CDR2 YSLEER. The CDR3 is made up of 16 amino acids. CDR3 nucleotide sequence: TGCGCCAGCAGCCAAGATCTGGGCTCCGGTAGGGAAAAACTGTTTTTT. This codes for CASSQDLGSGREKLFF.

This chain uses TRBV5-8 with TRBJ2-1, with 11 bases lining up with TRBD2. This CDR3 comprises 13 residues. Germline CDR1 SGHTS, CDR2 YDEGEE. The V and J ends lost 10 bases and 4 bases, in that order; junction bases with no gene match: 4. The CDR3 DNA reads as TGTGCCGGCCGGACTAGCGGGTACAATGAGCAGTTCTTC. Amino acids: CAGRTSGYNEQFF.

V and J are TRBV19 and TRBJ2-7; 10 nucleotides line up with TRBD2. The germline gives CDR1 LNHDA, CDR2 SQIVND (reference sequence). This CDR3 is built from 15 residues. V lost 3 bases, J lost 3 bases, and 5 bases stayed unmatched. The CDR3 loop is CASSIRSGGGYEQYF. The CDR3 nucleotides are TGTGCCAGTAGTATTCGCAGCGGGGGGGGCTACGAGCAGTACTTC.

In this sample, this clone turned up once. V usage is TRBV7-9 and J usage is TRBJ2-3, with D tentatively TRBD2 (6 bases). The CDR3 totals 15 residues. Trimming removed 5 bases from V and 5 bases from J, with 17 bases in between. CDR1 is SEHNR and CDR2 is FQNEAQ in the germline V gene (reference sequence). The CDR3 DNA reads as TGTGCCAGCAGCCCCCCCGGGGGAGTGGAAGATACGCAGTATTTT. It encodes CASSPPGGVEDTQYF.

This sequence joins TRBV19 and TRBJ1-5; tentatively, D is TRBD1 (5 bases). Trimming cost V 2 bases and J 2 bases, with 13 bases left between them. The CDR3 covers 16 residues. CDR1 and CDR2 (germline): LNHDA, SQIVND (reference sequence). CDR3 region: CASSIYGRAGNQPQHF. CDR3 nucleotides: TGTGCCAGTAGTATATATGGCAGGGCGGGCAATCAGCCCCAGCATTTT.

This CDR3 reads CASSPGLAGTRQYF. In DNA, the CDR3 is TGTGCCAGCAGTCCGGGACTAGCGGGAACCCGACAGTACTTC. The V gene is TRBV2, the J gene TRBJ2-7, with 13 bases matching TRBD2. The germline V gene encodes CDR1 SNHLY and CDR2 FYNNEI. Trimming removed 5 bases from V and 10 bases from J; junction bases left unmatched: 8. The CDR3 extends over 14 amino acids.

The chain joins TRBV18 to TRBJ2-1; 10 bases agree with TRBD2. This CDR3 spans 18 amino acids. The V gene end was trimmed by 4 bases and the J gene end by 0 bases; junction bases not matched to a gene: 9. CDR1 is KGHSH and CDR2 is LQKENI in the germline V gene. CDR3 in DNA: TGTGCCAGCTCACTCGCCTTAGCGGGAGGCCTCTCCTACAATGAGCAGTTCTTC. Its translation is CASSLALAGGLSYNEQFF.

The table lists this clone with a count of one. The rearrangement links TRBV28 to TRBJ1-1; no clear D gene. The CDR3 spans 13 residues. Germline loops: CDR1 MDHEN, CDR2 SYDVKM. V lost 3 bases and J lost 1, with 6 bases in between. Written as DNA, the CDR3 is TGTGCCAGCAGTTTTGGATGGAACACTGAAGCTTTCTTT. Translation: CASSFGWNTEAFF.

V gene TRBV7-9 combines with J gene TRBJ2-3; 8 bases align to TRBD2. Germline CDR1 SEHNR, CDR2 FQNEAQ (reference sequence). There are 13 residues in the CDR3. After removal of 8 bases from V and 3 bases from J, the junction contained 4 bases not matched to a gene. Here the CDR3 DNA reads TGTGCCAGCCGGGAGGGCCCGACAGATACGCAGTATTTT. As protein: CASREGPTDTQYF.

The chain employs TRBV27 and TRBJ2-2; TRBD2 might be the D (5 bases). Trimming removed 8 bases from V and 8 bases from J, with 24 bases in between. This CDR3 spans 16 amino acids. Germline V gene data show CDR1 as MNHEY and CDR2 as SMNVEV (reference sequence). DNA for the CDR3: TGTGCCAGCGCCCCTAAATCAGGCCGGAGGTCTGGGGAGCTGTTTTTT. It yields the protein CASAPKSGRRSGELFF.

This sequence joins TRBV5-1 and TRBJ1-1; D gene uncertain. Germline V gives CDR1 SGHRS, CDR2 YFSETQ. The V end lost 0 bases, the J end lost 3 bases, and 9 bases lay between the germline ends. The CDR3 consists of 14 residues. The CDR3 DNA reads TGCGCCAGCAGCTTGGAGGGAGCCGACACTGAAGCTTTCTTT. It yields the protein CASSLEGADTEAFF.

The V gene is TRBV4-3, the J gene TRBJ2-2; a weak D match, TRBD2 (6 bases). Germline V gene data show CDR1 as LGHNA and CDR2 as YSLEER. Trimming took off 0 bases at V and 5 bases at J, with 10 bases between the two ends. The CDR3 has 15 residues. CDR3 sequence reads: CASSQELRGTGELFF. Written as DNA, the CDR3 is TGCGCCAGCAGCCAAGAGCTTCGGGGGACCGGGGAGCTGTTTTTT.

V is TRBV19 and J is TRBJ2-2; TRBD2 aligns across 11 bases. The V segment lost 7 bases and the J segment 4 bases; nucleotides outside the gene matches: 8. Germline V CDR1 and CDR2: LNHDA, SQIVND (reference sequence). CDR3 length equals 16 residues. The CDR3 protein is CASTFSGRAVTGELFF. CDR3 DNA: TGTGCCAGTACCTTTAGCGGGAGGGCCGTCACCGGGGAGCTGTTTTTT.

This clone was counted between two and nine times. The chain carries TRBV14 and TRBJ2-3; 7 positions agree with TRBD2. The CDR3 is 17 residues long. Trimming took 1 base from V and 4 from J; bases not matched to a gene: 11. Germline V CDR1 and CDR2: SGHDN, FVKESK. The DNA for the CDR3 is TGTGCCAGCAGCCAAGGGAGGAGGGCTAGCGGCTCAGATACGCAGTATTTT. It codes for CASSQGRRASGSDTQYF. The whole variable domain, filled in from reference TRBV14 and TRBJ2-3, reads EAGVTQFPSHSVIEKGQTVTLRCDPISGHDNLYWYRRVMGKEIKFLLHFVKESKQDESGMPNNRFLAERTGGTYSTLKVQPAELEDSGVYFCASSQGRRASGSDTQYFGPGTRLTVL.

This clone was seen a single time. This chain connects TRBV18 to TRBJ1-4; TRBD1 aligns across 8 bases. Germline values: CDR1 KGHSH, CDR2 LQKENI. The CDR3 covers 17 residues. Trimming removed 3 bases from V and 0 bases from J; junction bases left unmatched: 6. CDR3 nucleotides: TGTGCCAGCTCACCCACAGGGGGGGAAGCAACTAATGAAAAACTGTTTTTT. It encodes CASSPTGGEATNEKLFF.

The rearrangement uses TRBV7-2 and TRBJ1-5; 10 nucleotides match TRBD1. After removal of 4 bases from V and 6 bases from J, the junction contained 9 bases not matched to a gene. This CDR3 region has 16 residues. Germline CDR1 SGHTA, CDR2 FQGNSA. The CDR3 coding sequence is TGTGCCAGCAGCTCCCCTTGGGACAGGGGTCCTCAGCCCCAGCATTTT. Protein product: CASSSPWDRGPQPQHF. The full variable domain, its missing parts supplied by reference TRBV7-2 and TRBJ1-5, is GAGVSQSPSNKVTEKGKDVELRCDPISGHTALYWYRQSLGQGLEFLIYFQGNSAPDKSGLPSDRFSAERTGGSVSTLTIQRTQQEDSAVYLCASSSPWDRGPQPQHFGDGTRLSIL.

The chain is built from TRBV2 and TRBJ2-2; 8 bases line up with TRBD2. After removal of 6 bases from V and 7 bases from J, the junction contained 10 bases not matched to a gene. The length of the CDR3 is 15 residues. Germline V gene lookup returns CDR1 SNHLY and CDR2 FYNNEI. Here the CDR3 reads CASRFGGALIGELFF. The CDR3 DNA reads as TGTGCCAGCAGGTTCGGGGGGGCACTTATCGGGGAGCTGTTTTTT.

The rearrangement links TRBV11-1 to TRBJ2-1, with a possible D match to TRBD1 (6 bases). The germline gives CDR1 SGHAT, CDR2 FQDESV (reference sequence). This CDR3 is 14 amino acids long. V lost 2 bases, J lost 7 bases, and 12 bases lay in between. The CDR3 reads CASSLTGTRNEQFF. The CDR3 nucleotides are TGTGCCAGCAGCTTAACCGGGACAAGGAATGAGCAGTTCTTC.

This clone was detected a few times. This chain connects TRBV5-1 to TRBJ2-1, with 10 bases aligning to TRBD2. The germline CDR1 and CDR2 sequences are SGHRS and YFSETQ. The CDR3 runs to 17 residues. Trimming took 0 bases from V and 2 from J; bases not matched to a gene: 5. The CDR3 sequence is CASSLESSGSPYNEQFF. CDR3 coding DNA: TGCGCCAGCAGCTTGGAGTCTAGCGGGAGTCCCTACAATGAGCAGTTCTTC.

The chain joins TRBV5-4 to TRBJ2-2, with D possibly being TRBD2 (5 bases). The germline gives CDR1 SGHNT, CDR2 YYREEE (reference sequence). The CDR3 is 14 amino acids. V lost 3 bases and J 5 bases, leaving 11 bases between the germline ends. CDR3 sequence (DNA): TGTGCCAGCAGCTCACGGGGAGAGACCGGGGAGCTGTTTTTT. Amino acids: CASSSRGETGELFF.

V and J are TRBV9 and TRBJ1-2, with D possibly TRBD1 on 6 matching bases. Germline V gene data show CDR1 as SGDLS and CDR2 as YYNGEE. The CDR3 has 11 residues. Deletions cut 3 bases from V and 6 bases from J, with 6 bases between. CDR3 sequence: CASSDRDGYTF. CDR3 DNA: TGTGCCAGCAGCGACAGGGATGGCTACACCTTC.

V gene TRBV5-1 combines with J gene TRBJ2-1, with D uncertain. CDR1 and CDR2 from the germline V gene are SGHRS and YFSETQ. The CDR3 totals 15 residues. The germline V and J ends were trimmed by 1 base and 0 bases, with 8 bases remaining between them. CDR3 bases: TGCGCCAGCAGCTTGTTGGGTAGCTCCTACAATGAGCAGTTCTTC. It is translated as CASSLLGSSYNEQFF.

This clone was found once. The chain recombines TRBV28 with TRBJ1-1; D unresolved. This CDR3 has 15 amino acids. Germline lookup yields CDR1 MDHEN and CDR2 SYDVKM. V lost 1 base and J 0 bases, leaving 9 bases between the germline ends. In DNA form, the CDR3 reads TGTGCCAGCAGTTTATTCGCGGCGATGAACACTGAAGCTTTCTTT. Translation gives CASSLFAAMNTEAFF. The full variable domain, with the rest looked up from reference TRBV28 and TRBJ1-1, is DVKVTQSSRYLVKRTGEKVFLECVQDMDHENMFWYRQDPGLGLRLIYFSYDVKMKEKGDIPEGYSVSREKKERFSLILESASTNQTSMYLCASSLFAAMNTEAFFGQGTRLTVV.